These T cell receptor beta chains were read from a single sample in a study of blood T cell repertoires in COVID-19. Only in-frame clones appear in the TCRdb table, and some are missing; sequencing was by immunoSEQ multiplex PCR. The table records 250,000 to 400,000 clones, about 91% of them present only once. Sequencing was performed on peripheral blood. These receptors were collected from a woman aged 25 to 39 with COVID-19, enrolled during active disease. Both conserved end residues are part of each CDR3. A D gene is named only where the DNA matches it firmly. Some rows have no size entry. The others give once, few or many, or a class for an expanded clone.

NA | TRBJ1-1 | NA | TRBV7-2 | TGTGCCAGCAACCACGTAATTATACAGCAGGGAGGCACTGAAGCTTTCTTT | CASNHVIIQQGGTEAFF
NA | TRBJ2-3 | NA | TRBV28 | TGTGCCAGCAGTCCGGACTACTCGCAGTATTTT | CASSPDYSQYF
TRBD2 | TRBJ2-7 | NA | TRBV9 | TGTGCCAGCAGCGTAGGGACTAGCGGGGGTTACGAGCAGTACTTC | CASSVGTSGGYEQYF
NA | TRBJ1-5 | NA | TRBV19 | TGTGCCAGTAGGGGGGCTAATCAGCCCCAGCATTTT | CASRGANQPQHF
NA | TRBJ1-3 | NA | TRBV7-2 | TGTGCCAGCAGCCGGACGGGGGACTCTGGAAACACCATATATTTT | CASSRTGDSGNTIYF
TRBD1 | TRBJ2-7 | NA | TRBV19 | TGTGCCAGTAGTATTTCGACAGGGGGACACTACGAGCAGTACTTC | CASSISTGGHYEQYF
TRBD1 | TRBJ1-2 | NA | TRBV2 | TGTGCCAGCAGTGAATGGCAGGGGGCGTCTGATAGCTATGGCTACACCTTC | CASSEWQGASDSYGYTF
TRBD1 | TRBJ1-1 | NA | TRBV19 | TGTGCCAGTAGTACTGTGGAGGGGGCGTGGACTGAAGCTTTCTTT | CASSTVEGAWTEAFF
NA | TRBJ2-2 | NA | TRBV11-2 | TGTGCCAGCAGCTTTAACGGGGGGCGAACCGGGGAGCTGTTTTTT | CASSFNGGRTGELFF
TRBD1 | TRBJ2-6 | NA | TRBV18 | TGTGCCAGCTCACTCGACAGGGTAGGGGCCAACGTCCTGACTTTC | CASSLDRVGANVLTF
TRBD1 | TRBJ2-3 | NA | TRBV10-1 | TGCGCCAGCAGTTCCCGGACAGGGGGCCAAGATACGCAGTATTTT | CASSSRTGGQDTQYF
NA | TRBJ1-4 | NA | TRBV3-1/TRBV3-2 | TGTGCCAGCAGCCAAGGGAGTGAAAAACTGTTTTTT | CASSQGSEKLFF
NA | TRBJ2-7 | NA | TRBV7-2 | TGTGCCAGCAGCTTAGGACTGCAGAGCTCCTACGAGCAGTACTTC | CASSLGLQSSYEQYF
TRBD1 | TRBJ1-5 | NA | TRBV4-2 | TGTGCCAGCAGCCAAGAGCGCGACAGGGGAAATCAGCCCCAGCATTTT | CASSQERDRGNQPQHF
NA | TRBJ1-5 | NA | TRBV6-5 | TGTGCCAGCAGTTACTCTAAAAATCAGCCCCAGCATTTT | CASSYSKNQPQHF
TRBD1 | TRBJ1-2 | NA | TRBV5-1 | TGCGCCAGCAGTTTGCGGGACAGGGGAAATGGCTACACCTTC | CASSLRDRGNGYTF
NA | TRBJ2-7 | NA | TRBV9 | TGTGCCAGCAGCGTAGGCGGCCTAAACTCCTACGAGCAGTACTTC | CASSVGGLNSYEQYF
NA | TRBJ1-5 | NA | TRBV10-2 | TGCGCCAGCACGACTTGGGAAGGGGTTAATAGCAATCAGCCCCAGCATTTT | CASTTWEGVNSNQPQHF
TRBD2 | TRBJ2-1 | NA | TRBV20-1 | TGCAGTGTTGGACTAGGCTATGAGCAGTTCTTC | CSVGLGYEQFF
TRBD1 | TRBJ2-7 | few | TRBV10-3 | TGTGCCATCAGTGAGTCCCCGTCAGGGGGTCACGAGCAGTACTTC | CAISESPSGGHEQYF
NA | TRBJ1-6 | many | TRBV19 | TGTGCCAGTAGTATAACCAAATCGGGAAATTCACCCCTCCACTTT | CASSITKSGNSPLHF
NA | TRBJ1-5 | NA | TRBV30 | TGTGCCTGGAGTCGGGGAGAAGATTATCAGCCCCAGCATTTT | CAWSRGEDYQPQHF
TRBD2 | TRBJ2-3 | NA | TRBV9 | TGTGCCAGCAGCGCGGGCATGACTAGCGGGGGGGCTACAGATACGCAGTATTTT | CASSAGMTSGGATDTQYF
NA | TRBJ1-2 | NA | TRBV28 | TGTGCCAGCCTTAGCCCCCCAGGGAAGGACTATGGCTACACCTTC | CASLSPPGKDYGYTF
NA | TRBJ1-2 | NA | TRBV4-1 | TGCGCCAGCAGCCAAGAGGGGGGTTATGGCTACACCTTC | CASSQEGGYGYTF
NA | TRBJ1-4 | NA | TRBV9 | TGTGCCAGCAGCCCTCGGGGGGCGGGTGAAAAACTGTTTTTT | CASSPRGAGEKLFF